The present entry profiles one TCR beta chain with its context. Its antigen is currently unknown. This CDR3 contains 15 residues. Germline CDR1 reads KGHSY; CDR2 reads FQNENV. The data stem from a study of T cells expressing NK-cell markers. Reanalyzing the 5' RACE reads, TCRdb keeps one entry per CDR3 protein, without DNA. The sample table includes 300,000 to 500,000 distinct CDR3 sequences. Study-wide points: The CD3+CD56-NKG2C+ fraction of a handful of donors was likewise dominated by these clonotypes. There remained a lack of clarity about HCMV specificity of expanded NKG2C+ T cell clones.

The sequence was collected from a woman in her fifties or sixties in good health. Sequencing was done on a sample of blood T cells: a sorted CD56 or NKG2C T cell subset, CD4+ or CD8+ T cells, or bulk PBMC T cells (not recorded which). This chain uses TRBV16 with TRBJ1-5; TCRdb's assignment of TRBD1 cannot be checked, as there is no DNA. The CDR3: CASSQSGQGSQPQHF. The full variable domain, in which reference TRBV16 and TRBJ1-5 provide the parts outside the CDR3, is GEEVAQTPKHLVRGEGQKAKLYCAPIKGHSYVFWYQQVLKNEFKFLISFQNENVFDETGMPKERFSAKCLPNSPCSLEIQATKLEDSAVYFCASSQSGQGSQPQHFGDGTRLSIL.